Below, one T cell receptor (beta chain) is given with its context. The source of the sample is a study of cytomegalovirus exposure and HLA in healthy donors. Vbeta (60) and Jbeta (13) primers were used in the PCR. Measured with immunoSEQ multiplex PCR; TCRdb has only the in-frame clones, and not every one. Recorded for this sample: approximately 170,000 clones. The CDR3 is made up of 13 amino acids. Germline-derived CDR1 and CDR2 are SGHTS and YDEGEE. V shed 4 bases, J shed 4 bases, and the junction held 3 bases outside the gene matches. This receptor was obtained from a young woman in good health and CMV-seropositive. The sequenced material came from PBMCs. The chain recombines TRBV5-8 with TRBJ1-2, with 8 bases fitting TRBD1. In nucleotides, the CDR3 is TGTGCCAGCAGCCACGGACAGGGCTATGGCTACACCTTC. Amino acid sequence: CASSHGQGYGYTF.